Below are 18 T cell receptor beta chains sequenced from a single sample in a study of technical replicates of blood from several donors. Using immunoSEQ multiplex PCR, the repertoire was profiled, and TCRdb retains in-frame clones only, with some absent. This sample has over 50,000 clones, with about 89% found just once. Sequenced: PBMCs. The source of these receptors is a human donor in good health. Some clones in this sample may be carry-over from other donors' samples.

The chain is built from TRBV11-1 and TRBJ2-3, with TRBD1 as a possible D gene (5 bases). The ends were cut back, 7 bases at V and 5 bases at J, with 7 bases in the middle. The CDR3 length is 11 residues. The V gene's germline CDR1 is SGHAT and CDR2 FQDESV (reference sequence). The CDR3 nucleotides are TGTGCCAGCACTAGGGGAGATACGCAGTATTTT. It is translated as CASTRGDTQYF.

The chain is built from TRBV27 and TRBJ1-1; the match to TRBD1 covers 7 bases. The CDR3 spans 15 residues. The germline CDR1 and CDR2 sequences are MNHEY and SMNVEV (reference sequence). Trimming took 6 bases from V and 5 from J; bases not matched to a gene: 12. CDR3 DNA sequence: TGTGCCAGCAGACCAAACAGGGGTACGGGGACTGAAGCTTTCTTT. Encoded protein: CASRPNRGTGTEAFF.

The chain uses TRBV13 and TRBJ2-5, with D possibly matching TRBD2 (5 bases). The V gene's germline CDR1 is PRHDT and CDR2 FYEKMQ (reference sequence). This CDR3 is 13 amino acids long. V lost 3 bases and J lost 4, with 9 bases in between. The CDR3 nucleotides are TGTGCCAGCAGCTTGGAGGCCCGAGAGACCCAGTACTTC. Translation gives CASSLEARETQYF. The entire variable domain, with the rest obtained from reference TRBV13 and TRBJ2-5, is as follows: AAGVIQSPRHLIKEKRETATLKCYPIPRHDTVYWYQQGPGQDPQFLISFYEKMQSDKGSIPDRFSAQQFSDYHSELNMSSLELGDSALYFCASSLEARETQYFGPGTRLLVL.

The CDR3 sequence: CASSIVQGRDQPQHF. The CDR3 nucleotides are TGTGCCAGTAGTATAGTACAGGGCCGGGATCAGCCCCAGCATTTT. The chain carries TRBV19 and TRBJ1-5, with D tentatively TRBD1 (6 bases). Germline assignment: CDR1 LNHDA and CDR2 SQIVND (reference sequence). Trimming cost V 1 base and J 5 bases, with 12 bases left between them. The CDR3 length is 15 residues. The variable domain in full, completed from reference TRBV19 and TRBJ1-5, reads DGGITQSPKYLFRKEGQNVTLSCEQNLNHDAMYWYRQDPGQGLRLIYYSQIVNDFQKGDIAEGYSVSREKKESFPLTVTSAQKNPTAFYLCASSIVQGRDQPQHFGDGTRLSIL.

The rearrangement joins TRBV9 to TRBJ2-3; D might be TRBD1 (8 bases). The length of the CDR3 is 15 residues. V was cut by 2 bases and J by 5 bases, with 15 bases left in between. Germline CDR1 and CDR2: SGDLS and YYNGEE. Here the CDR3 reads CASSVRGRGGDTQYF. DNA for the CDR3: TGTGCCAGCAGCGTCAGGGGGCGCGGGGGAGATACGCAGTATTTT.

The chain is built from TRBV7-8 and TRBJ2-5; 10 bases fit TRBD1. V lost 5 bases, J lost 1 base, and 4 bases stayed unmatched. From germline, CDR1 is SGHVS and CDR2 FQNEAQ. The CDR3 is 15 residues long. The CDR3 sequence: CASSHRDRGQETQYF. For the CDR3, the DNA is TGTGCCAGCAGCCACCGGGACAGGGGCCAAGAGACCCAGTACTTC.

This chain links TRBV30 with TRBJ2-7; weak D call: TRBD1 (5 bases). Between the trimmed V and J ends, which lost 3 bases and 4 bases, there was a span of 10 bases. Germline lookup yields CDR1 GTSNPN and CDR2 SVGIG (reference sequence). The CDR3 runs 12 residues. DNA for the CDR3: TGTGCCTGGAGCCAGGGAAATTACGAGCAGTACTTC. Its protein product is CAWSQGNYEQYF.

The rearrangement links TRBV11-1 to TRBJ2-2, with D possibly TRBD2 on 5 matching bases. CDR1 SGHAT and CDR2 FQDESV come from the germline V gene (reference sequence). CDR3 size: 13 residues. Trimming removed 0 bases from V and 13 bases from J, with 12 bases in between. This chain's CDR3 is CASSLARSAGLFF. CDR3 coding DNA: TGTGCCAGCAGCTTAGCACGGTCCGCGGGGCTGTTTTTT.

This chain links TRBV19 with TRBJ1-1; D not certain. Germline-derived CDR1 and CDR2 are LNHDA and SQIVND (reference sequence). The CDR3 runs to 14 residues. Deletions cut 1 base from V and 1 base from J, with 7 bases between. In DNA, the CDR3 is TGTGCCAGTAGTATAGCTTCCAGGAACACTGAAGCTTTCTTT. Protein product: CASSIASRNTEAFF.

The V gene is TRBV5-4, the J gene TRBJ2-2; 9 positions agree with TRBD1. With V trimmed by 3 bases and J by 4 bases, 4 bases remained unmatched. Germline CDR1 reads SGHNT; CDR2 reads YYREEE (reference sequence). The CDR3 consists of 15 residues. As DNA, the CDR3 is TGTGCCAGCAGCTCGGACAGGGGAGCCACCGGGGAGCTGTTTTTT. It codes for CASSSDRGATGELFF.

V usage is TRBV29-1 and J usage is TRBJ2-7; D may be TRBD1 (6 bases). The V gene's germline CDR1 is SQVTM and CDR2 ANQGSEA. Trimming stripped 6 bases from V and 0 bases from J, with 15 bases between. The CDR3 sequence is 14 residues long. CDR3 DNA: TGCAGCGTGACGGGACACCTAAGCTCCTACGAGCAGTACTTC. Amino acid sequence: CSVTGHLSSYEQYF.

The chain uses TRBV27 and TRBJ1-5; 7 bases are shared with TRBD1. The V segment lost 4 bases and the J segment 4 bases; nucleotides outside the gene matches: 4. The CDR3 is made up of 14 amino acids. Germline-derived CDR1 and CDR2 are MNHEY and SMNVEV (reference sequence). The chain's CDR3 is CASSSQGHNQPQHF. CDR3 sequence (DNA): TGTGCCAGCAGTTCACAGGGGCATAATCAGCCCCAGCATTTT.

The chain has TRBV5-8 and TRBJ2-7; 11 nucleotides agree with TRBD1. J was trimmed by 4 bases and V by 9 bases; bases with no gene match: 3. CDR1 and CDR2 from the germline V gene are SGHTS and YDEGEE. The CDR3 consists of 12 residues. The chain's CDR3 is CANRDRGYEQYF. The CDR3 coding sequence is TGTGCCAACAGGGACAGGGGGTACGAGCAGTACTTC.

The chain employs TRBV6-5 and TRBJ1-4; 8 bases fit TRBD1. Germline values: CDR1 MNHEY, CDR2 SVGAGI. CDR3 length equals 13 residues. V was clipped by 5 bases and J by 5 bases; unmatched bases: 1. This CDR3 reads CASSRDRNEKLFF. CDR3 nucleotide sequence: TGTGCCAGCAGTCGGGACAGGAATGAAAAACTGTTTTTT.

The gene calls are TRBV7-9 and TRBJ1-3, with 7 bases fitting TRBD1. Looked up from germline, CDR1 is SEHNR and CDR2 is FQNEAQ (reference sequence). The CDR3 covers 13 residues. The V gene end was trimmed by 11 bases and the J gene end by 5 bases; junction bases not matched to a gene: 9. The CDR3 coding sequence is TGTGCCTTAGGGGGGACAGCAAGAAACACCATATATTTT. It is translated as CALGGTARNTIYF.

The chain joins TRBV5-5 to TRBJ2-7, with TRBD1 matching over 7 bases. J gave up 5 bases and V 4 bases, and 9 bases lay outside the gene matches. The CDR3 has 14 amino acids. Germline assignment: CDR1 SGHKS and CDR2 YYEKEE (reference sequence). CDR3 loop: CASSPPDRPHEQYF. In nucleotides, the CDR3 is TGTGCCAGCAGCCCCCCGGACAGGCCCCACGAGCAGTACTTC.

The chain has TRBV7-9 and TRBJ2-7, with TRBD2 identical over 11 bases. Trimming at V came to 5 bases and at J to 5 bases, leaving 11 bases not matched to a gene. This CDR3 contains 16 residues. Germline lookup yields CDR1 SEHNR and CDR2 FQNEAQ (reference sequence). CDR3 DNA: TGTGCCAGCAGCGCGGGACTAGCGGCCTTGGGGGACGAGCAGTACTTC. It is translated as CASSAGLAALGDEQYF.

This chain joins TRBV29-1 and TRBJ2-2; no clear D gene. The length of the CDR3 is 12 residues. In germline, CDR1 is SQVTM, CDR2 ANQGSEA. Trimming pared 0 bases from V and 8 bases from J, leaving 7 bases between. The CDR3 DNA reads TGCAGCGTTGAAGATCTTCCGGGGGAGCTGTTTTTT. Translation gives CSVEDLPGELFF.